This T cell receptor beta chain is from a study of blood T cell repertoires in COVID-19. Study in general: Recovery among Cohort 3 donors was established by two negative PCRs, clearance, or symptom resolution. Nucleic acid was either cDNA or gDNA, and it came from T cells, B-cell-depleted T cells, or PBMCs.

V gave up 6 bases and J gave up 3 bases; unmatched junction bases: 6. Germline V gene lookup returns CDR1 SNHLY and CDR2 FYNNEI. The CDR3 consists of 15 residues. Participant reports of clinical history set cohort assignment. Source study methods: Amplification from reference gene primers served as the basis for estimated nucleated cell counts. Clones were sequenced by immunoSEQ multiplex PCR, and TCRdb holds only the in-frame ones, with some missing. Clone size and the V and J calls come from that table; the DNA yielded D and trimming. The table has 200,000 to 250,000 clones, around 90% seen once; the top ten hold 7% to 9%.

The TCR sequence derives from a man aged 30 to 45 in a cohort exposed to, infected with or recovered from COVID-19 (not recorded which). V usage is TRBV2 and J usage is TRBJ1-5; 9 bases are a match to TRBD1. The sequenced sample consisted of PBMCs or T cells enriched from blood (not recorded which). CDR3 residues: CASSGQGTDNQPQHF. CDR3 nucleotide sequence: TGTGCCAGCAGCGGACAGGGGACAGACAATCAGCCCCAGCATTTT.